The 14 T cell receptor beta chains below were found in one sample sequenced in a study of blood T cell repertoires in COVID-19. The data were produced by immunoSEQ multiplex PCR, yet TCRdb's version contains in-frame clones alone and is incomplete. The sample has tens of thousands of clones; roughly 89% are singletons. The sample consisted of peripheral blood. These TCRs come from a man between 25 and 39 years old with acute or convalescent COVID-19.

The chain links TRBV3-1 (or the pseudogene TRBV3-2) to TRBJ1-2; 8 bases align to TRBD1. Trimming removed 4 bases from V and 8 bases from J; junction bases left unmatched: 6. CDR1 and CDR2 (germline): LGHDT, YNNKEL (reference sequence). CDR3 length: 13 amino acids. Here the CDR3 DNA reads TGTGCCAGCAGCCTCCAGGGGGCAGAAGGCTACACCTTC. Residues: CASSLQGAEGYTF.

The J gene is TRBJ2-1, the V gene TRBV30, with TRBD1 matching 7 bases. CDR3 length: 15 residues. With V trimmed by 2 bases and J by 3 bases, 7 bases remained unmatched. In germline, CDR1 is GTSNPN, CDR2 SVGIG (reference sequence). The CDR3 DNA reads TGTGCCTGGAGTACTAGGGGGCAGTACTACAATGAGCAGTTCTTC. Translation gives CAWSTRGQYYNEQFF.

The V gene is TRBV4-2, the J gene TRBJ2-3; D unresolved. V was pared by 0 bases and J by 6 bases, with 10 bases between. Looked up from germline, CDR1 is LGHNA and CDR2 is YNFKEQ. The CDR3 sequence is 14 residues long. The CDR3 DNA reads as TGTGCCAGCAGCCAAGAACCCCTACCGGATACGCAGTATTTT. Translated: CASSQEPLPDTQYF.

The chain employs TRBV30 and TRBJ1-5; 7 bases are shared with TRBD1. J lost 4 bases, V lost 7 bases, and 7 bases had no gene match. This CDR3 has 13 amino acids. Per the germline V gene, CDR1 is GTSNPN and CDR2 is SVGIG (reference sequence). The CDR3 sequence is CASSTGSNQPQHF. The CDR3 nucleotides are TGTGCCTCTTCGACAGGGTCAAATCAGCCCCAGCATTTT.

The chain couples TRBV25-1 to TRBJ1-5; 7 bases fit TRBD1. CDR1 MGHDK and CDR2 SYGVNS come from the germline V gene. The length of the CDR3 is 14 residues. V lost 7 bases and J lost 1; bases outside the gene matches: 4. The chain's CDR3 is CASMAQGSNQPQHF. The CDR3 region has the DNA TGTGCCAGCATGGCACAGGGGAGCAATCAGCCCCAGCATTTT.

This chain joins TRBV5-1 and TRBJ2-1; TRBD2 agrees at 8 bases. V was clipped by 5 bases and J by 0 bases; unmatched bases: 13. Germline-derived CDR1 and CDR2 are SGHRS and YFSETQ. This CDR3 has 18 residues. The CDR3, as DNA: TGCGCCAGCAGACGACGCACTAGCGGTGAATACTCCTACAATGAGCAGTTCTTC. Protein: CASRRRTSGEYSYNEQFF.

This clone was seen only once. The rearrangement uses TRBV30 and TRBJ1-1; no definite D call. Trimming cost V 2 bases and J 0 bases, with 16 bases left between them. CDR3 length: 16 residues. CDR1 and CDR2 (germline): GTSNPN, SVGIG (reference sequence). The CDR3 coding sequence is TGTGCCTGGAGTCGAGCCTCGGTGCCGATGAACACTGAAGCTTTCTTT. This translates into CAWSRASVPMNTEAFF.

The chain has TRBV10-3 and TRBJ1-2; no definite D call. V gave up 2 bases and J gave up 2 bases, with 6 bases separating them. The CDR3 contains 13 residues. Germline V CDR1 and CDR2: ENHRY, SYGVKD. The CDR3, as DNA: TGTGCCATCAGTGAGGACTTAAACTATGGCTACACCTTC. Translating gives CAISEDLNYGYTF.

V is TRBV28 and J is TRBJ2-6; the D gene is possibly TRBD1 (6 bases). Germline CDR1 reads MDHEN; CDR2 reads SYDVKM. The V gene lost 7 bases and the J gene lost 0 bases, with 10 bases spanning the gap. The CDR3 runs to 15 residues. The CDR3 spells CASTQGNSGANVLTF. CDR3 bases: TGTGCCAGCACCCAGGGGAACTCTGGGGCCAACGTCCTGACTTTC.

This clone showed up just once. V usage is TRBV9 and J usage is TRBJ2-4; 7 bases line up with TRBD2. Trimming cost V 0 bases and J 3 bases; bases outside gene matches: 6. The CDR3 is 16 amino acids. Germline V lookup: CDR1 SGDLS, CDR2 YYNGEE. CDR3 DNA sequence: TGTGCCAGCAGCGTAGGGGCGGGAGCAGTCAAAAACATTCAGTACTTC. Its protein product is CASSVGAGAVKNIQYF.

The CDR3 DNA sequence: TGTGCCAGCAGACAGGGGGCATGGGGGCCCCAGCATTTT. This sequence encodes CASRQGAWGPQHF. The rearrangement joins TRBV6-5 to TRBJ1-5; 9 positions agree with TRBD1. Germline CDR1 MNHEY, CDR2 SVGAGI. This CDR3 has 13 residues. With 6 bases clipped from V and 9 bases from J, the junction kept 6 bases outside the gene matches.

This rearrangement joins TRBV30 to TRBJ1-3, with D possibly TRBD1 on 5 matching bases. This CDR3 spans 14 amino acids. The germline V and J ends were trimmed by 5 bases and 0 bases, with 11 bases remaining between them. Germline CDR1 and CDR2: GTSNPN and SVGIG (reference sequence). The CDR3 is CAWGTGVSGNTIYF. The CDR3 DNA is TGTGCCTGGGGAACAGGAGTCTCTGGAAACACCATATATTTT.

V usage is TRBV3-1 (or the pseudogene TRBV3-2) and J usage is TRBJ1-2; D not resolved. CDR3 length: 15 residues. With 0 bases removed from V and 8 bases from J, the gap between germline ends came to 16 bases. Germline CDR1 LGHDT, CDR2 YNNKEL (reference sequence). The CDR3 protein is CASSQDLAASRGYTF. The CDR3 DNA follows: TGTGCCAGCAGCCAAGATTTGGCAGCGTCTCGGGGCTACACCTTC.

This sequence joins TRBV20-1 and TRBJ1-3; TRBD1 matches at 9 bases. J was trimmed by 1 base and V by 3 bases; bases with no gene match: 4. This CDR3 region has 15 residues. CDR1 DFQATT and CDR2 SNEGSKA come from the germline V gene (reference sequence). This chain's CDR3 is CSASPDRGSGNTIYF. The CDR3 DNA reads TGCAGTGCTAGTCCCGACAGGGGGTCTGGAAACACCATATATTTT.